The source of this T cell receptor beta chain is a study of radiation and T cells in renal cell carcinoma. Study-level findings and limits: From baseline, blood top tumor clonotypes peaked at 2 weeks post-radiation. Pretreatment tumor biopsies were lacking, so baseline clonotypes are unknown.

Germline V CDR1 and CDR2: LGHNA, YNFKEQ. V was cut by 3 bases and J by 0 bases, with 3 bases left in between. The CDR3 runs to 14 residues. Repertoires were generated with immunoSEQ multiplex PCR, while TCRdb's copy carries only in-frame clones and drops some. The data contain 130,000 to 150,000 clones, over 75% of them seen just once; the ten biggest clones take up 12%. Points on this clone: The antigen remains undetermined. Distinct nucleotide sequences in the sample also encode this CDR3.

Time point described: baseline pretreatment blood. The treatment here: 15 Gy SBRT to primary tumor, nephrectomy 4 weeks later. After SBRT, blood was collected at 2 and 4 weeks, plus baseline. The tumor was a clear cell renal cell carcinoma. This clonotype was obtained from a woman between 50 and 59 years old with renal cell carcinoma. The sample consisted of blood, taken from a patient whose treatment included radiotherapy and nephrectomy. The chain uses TRBV4-2 and TRBJ1-6; D uncertain. The CDR3 DNA reads TGTGCCAGCAGCCAGGGCTCCTATAATTCACCCCTCCACTTT. It translates to CASSQGSYNSPLHF.